This T cell receptor (beta chain) was retrieved from a study of CXCR3-negative and CXCR3-positive naive CD8 T cells. About this clonotype: Its antigen is currently unknown.

Each TRB cDNA library was prepared by 5' RACE (with UMI labels). Following a re-call of the 5' RACE reads, TCRdb has one entry per CDR3 protein and lacks DNA. Recorded for this sample: about 150,000 distinct CDR3 sequences. This CDR3 has 13 residues. CDR1 and CDR2 from the germline V gene are SGHRS and YFSETQ. Study-wide results and limits: TRB CDR3s of CXCR3-positive naive cells were more hydrophobic than those of CXCR3-negative naive cells.

The sample comprised naive CXCR3+ CD8+ T cells from blood. The sample's subset: CD45RO-CCR7+CD27+CD95- naive CD8+ T cells expressing CXCR3 (TNR3+). The sequence came from a human donor in good health. Some clones in this sample may be carry-over from other donors' samples. The rearrangement links TRBV5-1 to TRBJ1-2; checking the TCRdb D call of TRBD1 is not possible without DNA. The CDR3 region is CASSLGQTYGYTF.